This entry lists 6 T cell receptor beta chains sequenced from one sample in a study of T cells in Graves' hyperthyroidism and ophthalmopathy. It was RNA transcripts that yielded the amplified TCR beta CDR3 regions. A first-round RT-PCR of the TCR CDR3 used the HTBI primer set. MiXCR, applied by TCRdb to the multiplex PCR reads, yields one record per CDR3 protein. Among about 740,000 distinct CDR3 sequences listed, less than 15% were seen once. Sequenced sample: blood. The receptor set was obtained from a woman aged 18-30 years with Graves' hyperthyroidism.

This clonotype was picked up many times. The CDR3 is CASSLSEWSYEQYF. The CDR3 nucleotides are TGCGCCAGCAGCTTGTCAGAGTGGTCCTACGAGCAGTACTTC. The chain is built from TRBV5-1 and TRBJ2-7; D unclear. This CDR3 is built from 14 residues. Germline V gene data show CDR1 as SGHRS and CDR2 as YFSETQ. V was cut by 1 base and J by 1 base, with 9 bases left in between. Full variable domain (remainder filled in from reference TRBV5-1 and TRBJ2-7): KAGVTQTPRYLIKTRGQQVTLSCSPISGHRSVSWYQQTPGQGLQFLFEYFSETQRNKGNFPGRFSGRQFSNSRSEMNVSTLELGDSALYLCASSLSEWSYEQYFGPGTRLTVT.

This clonotype was picked up many times. The chain combines TRBV3-1 with TRBJ2-4; the D is unclear. This CDR3 contains 14 residues. V lost 5 bases and J lost 4, with 12 bases in between. The germline V gene encodes CDR1 LGHDT and CDR2 YNNKEL (reference sequence). CDR3 in amino acids: CASSGTDGKNIQYF. The CDR3 DNA sequence: TGTGCCAGCAGCGGTACCGACGGTAAAAACATTCAGTACTTC.

About this clonotype: This may be a read error, as it is one base from a much larger clone. Given the absence of the conserved phenylalanine or tryptophan at the CDR3 end, a read error is likely. The J gene is TRBJ2-7, the V gene TRBV18; D may be TRBD2 (5 bases). Trimming cost V 6 bases and J 5 bases, with 14 bases left between them. Germline values: CDR1 KGHSH, CDR2 LQKENI. CDR3 length: 13 amino acids. CDR3 sequence reads: CASSLDYFDEQYL. The CDR3 DNA is TGTGCCAGCTCCCTCGACTACTTTGACGAGCAGTACTTG.

This clonotype was recorded many times. The chain carries TRBV28 and TRBJ2-1; D not resolved. The CDR3 is 12 amino acids. The V and J ends lost 6 bases and 7 bases respectively, with 10 bases between them. Germline-derived CDR1 and CDR2 are MDHEN and SYDVKM. CDR3 nucleotide sequence: TGTGCCAGCAGGGTCGGGCTGAATGAGCAGTTCTTC. This gives the protein CASRVGLNEQFF. Full variable domain (missing parts from reference TRBV28 and TRBJ2-1): DVKVTQSSRYLVKRTGEKVFLECVQDMDHENMFWYRQDPGLGLRLIYFSYDVKMKEKGDIPEGYSVSREKKERFSLILESASTNQTSMYLCASRVGLNEQFFGPGTRLTVL.

This clonotype has more than one count but fewer than ten. An end of the junction does not agree with germline; a read error may underlie this. The chain is built from TRBV5-1 and TRBJ1-6; 9 bases agree with TRBD1. CDR1 and CDR2 from the germline V gene are SGHRS and YFSETQ. There are 15 residues in the CDR3. This CDR3 is CASSAPGQGFSPLHF. The DNA for the CDR3 is TGTGCCAGCAGCGCGCCGGGACAGGGTTTCTCACCCCTCCACTTT.

This clonotype was counted many times. The chain uses TRBV7-9 and TRBJ2-5; 7 bases are a match to TRBD1. V was pared by 3 bases and J by 1 base, with 2 bases of the junction left unmatched. The CDR3 totals 14 residues. Germline loops: CDR1 SEHNR, CDR2 FQNEAQ (reference sequence). The CDR3 sequence: CASSFGTAQETQYF. The DNA for the CDR3 is TGTGCCAGCAGCTTTGGGACAGCCCAAGAGACCCAGTACTTC.